Listed below are T cell receptor beta chains from one sample, sequenced in a study of T cell responses to AZD1222 COVID-19 vaccine. Clones were read by immunoSEQ multiplex PCR, and TCRdb kept only the in-frame ones, dropping some. The sample carries 130,000 to 150,000 clones, under 95% recorded once. The sequences come from peripheral blood, collected on day 0 of AZD1222 vaccination. These receptors all stem from an adult in good health. The CDR3 runs from the conserved cysteine through the conserved F or W. A D gene is named only where the DNA matches it firmly. Size values are once, few and many counts, or a class for expanded clones, and some rows have none.

D gene: TRBD1; CDR3 length: 15; J gene: TRBJ1-5; V gene: TRBV28; clone size: NA; CDR3 DNA: TGTGCCAGCACCCCCCTTGGGGACAGGGTTTCGCCCCAGCATTTT; CDR3 protein: CASTPLGDRVSPQHF
D gene: TRBD1; CDR3 length: 13; J gene: TRBJ1-2; V gene: TRBV5-1; clone size: NA; CDR3 DNA: TGCGCCAGCAGCGCGGGACAGGGGGGTGGCTACACCTTC; CDR3 protein: CASSAGQGGGYTF
D gene: TRBD1; CDR3 length: 12; J gene: TRBJ2-3; V gene: TRBV19; clone size: NA; CDR3 DNA: TGTGCCAGTCAGGGGGTTGGAGATACGCAGTATTTT; CDR3 protein: CASQGVGDTQYF
D gene: NA; CDR3 length: 15; J gene: TRBJ2-7; V gene: TRBV7-2; clone size: few; CDR3 DNA: TGTGCCAGCAGCTTAATAGGAGGGGCCTCCTACGAGCAGTACTTC; CDR3 protein: CASSLIGGASYEQYF
D gene: NA; CDR3 length: 14; J gene: TRBJ1-1; V gene: TRBV7-3; clone size: NA; CDR3 DNA: TGTGCCAGCAGCTTAACGCCCGTGAACACTGAAGCTTTCTTT; CDR3 protein: CASSLTPVNTEAFF
D gene: NA; CDR3 length: 14; J gene: TRBJ2-7; V gene: TRBV5-8; clone size: NA; CDR3 DNA: TGTGCCAGCAGCTCCCTATTCGGGTCCTACGAGCAGTACTTC; CDR3 protein: CASSSLFGSYEQYF
D gene: NA; CDR3 length: 13; J gene: TRBJ1-1; V gene: TRBV19; clone size: once; CDR3 DNA: TGTGCCAGTACCGACCTGGCGGGGGTTGAAGCTTTCTTT; CDR3 protein: CASTDLAGVEAFF
D gene: NA; CDR3 length: 11; J gene: TRBJ1-1; V gene: TRBV6-2/TRBV6-3; clone size: NA; CDR3 DNA: TGTGCCAGCAGTTACTCGAGGGAGGCTTTCTTT; CDR3 protein: CASSYSREAFF
D gene: NA; CDR3 length: 15; J gene: TRBJ1-4; V gene: TRBV6-1; clone size: NA; CDR3 DNA: TGTGCCAGCAGTGAGGGGGGAGCTAATAATGAAAAACTGTTTTTT; CDR3 protein: CASSEGGANNEKLFF
D gene: NA; CDR3 length: 13; J gene: TRBJ1-2; V gene: TRBV2; clone size: NA; CDR3 DNA: TGTGCCAGCACTCCAGAGACCTCGTATGGCTACACCTTC; CDR3 protein: CASTPETSYGYTF
D gene: TRBD1; CDR3 length: 18; J gene: TRBJ1-6; V gene: TRBV25-1; clone size: NA; CDR3 DNA: TGTGCCAGCCACTTCTTCGGGGACAGGGTTAAAGGGAGTTCACCCCTCCACTTT; CDR3 protein: CASHFFGDRVKGSSPLHF
D gene: NA; CDR3 length: 15; J gene: TRBJ1-2; V gene: TRBV7-2; clone size: once; CDR3 DNA: TGTGCCAGCAGCACCAGCGTGGGGGTCGGCTATGGCTACACCTTC; CDR3 protein: CASSTSVGVGYGYTF
D gene: NA; CDR3 length: 14; J gene: TRBJ1-5; V gene: TRBV6-2/TRBV6-3; clone size: NA; CDR3 DNA: TGTGCCAGCAGTTCCCGGGTTGGCAATCAGCCCCAGCATTTT; CDR3 protein: CASSSRVGNQPQHF
D gene: TRBD1; CDR3 length: 17; J gene: TRBJ1-1; V gene: TRBV18; clone size: NA; CDR3 DNA: TGTGCCAGCTCCCAAAGACAGGGGAGAAGAGTGGACACTGAAGCTTTCTTT; CDR3 protein: CASSQRQGRRVDTEAFF
D gene: NA; CDR3 length: 13; J gene: TRBJ1-1; V gene: TRBV11-3; clone size: NA; CDR3 DNA: TGTGCCAGCAGCTTATTTGAACAGGCTGAAGCTTTCTTT; CDR3 protein: CASSLFEQAEAFF
D gene: NA; CDR3 length: 17; J gene: TRBJ2-1; V gene: TRBV4-3; clone size: NA; CDR3 DNA: TGCGCCAGCAGCCAAGATCCGGCGGGCAGGTCCCACAATGAGCAGTTCTTC; CDR3 protein: CASSQDPAGRSHNEQFF
D gene: NA; CDR3 length: 15; J gene: TRBJ1-5; V gene: TRBV19; clone size: NA; CDR3 DNA: TGTGCCAGTAGTATGGACGGTGGGATTAATCAGCCCCAGCATTTT; CDR3 protein: CASSMDGGINQPQHF
D gene: NA; CDR3 length: 14; J gene: TRBJ1-2; V gene: TRBV4-1; clone size: once; CDR3 DNA: TGCGCCAGCAGCCAAGACCCGGGTTACTATGGCTACACCTTC; CDR3 protein: CASSQDPGYYGYTF
D gene: NA; CDR3 length: 16; J gene: TRBJ1-5; V gene: TRBV7-9; clone size: NA; CDR3 DNA: TGTGCCAGCAGCTCGAAGACAGATTATAGCAATCAGCCCCAGCATTTT; CDR3 protein: CASSSKTDYSNQPQHF
D gene: NA; CDR3 length: 15; J gene: TRBJ1-1; V gene: TRBV6-2/TRBV6-3; clone size: NA; CDR3 DNA: TGTGCCAGCAGTTACCAGCCCACAAGGAACACTGAAGCTTTCTTT; CDR3 protein: CASSYQPTRNTEAFF
D gene: NA; CDR3 length: 14; J gene: TRBJ1-2; V gene: TRBV6-6; clone size: NA; CDR3 DNA: TGTGCCAGCAGTTACCGGGAGGGGCCCGTAGGCTACACCTTC; CDR3 protein: CASSYREGPVGYTF
D gene: NA; CDR3 length: 13; J gene: TRBJ2-5; V gene: TRBV6-5; clone size: NA; CDR3 DNA: TGTGCCAGCACCCCGGGAGTTCCAGAGACCCAGTACTTC; CDR3 protein: CASTPGVPETQYF
D gene: NA; CDR3 length: 17; J gene: TRBJ1-4; V gene: TRBV7-8; clone size: NA; CDR3 DNA: TGTGCCAGCAGCTTAGCCCGGCTAAGTAGGACTAATGAAAAACTGTTTTTT; CDR3 protein: CASSLARLSRTNEKLFF
D gene: NA; CDR3 length: 15; J gene: TRBJ1-1; V gene: TRBV4-1; clone size: NA; CDR3 DNA: TGCGCCAGCAGCCAAGACCCAGGGCCCGACACTGAAGCTTTCTTT; CDR3 protein: CASSQDPGPDTEAFF
D gene: NA; CDR3 length: 15; J gene: TRBJ2-5; V gene: TRBV9; clone size: NA; CDR3 DNA: TGTGCCAGCAGCGAGGGGCACCGGGCAGAAGAGACCCAGTACTTC; CDR3 protein: CASSEGHRAEETQYF
D gene: NA; CDR3 length: 15; J gene: TRBJ2-5; V gene: TRBV4-2; clone size: NA; CDR3 DNA: TGTGCCAGCAGCCAAGGTGTATCAGCCCACGGGACCCAGTACTTC; CDR3 protein: CASSQGVSAHGTQYF
D gene: NA; CDR3 length: 16; J gene: TRBJ1-5; V gene: TRBV4-3; clone size: NA; CDR3 DNA: TGCGCCAGCAGCCAAGGAGTCACGACTGCGGGGCAGCCCCAGCATTTT; CDR3 protein: CASSQGVTTAGQPQHF
D gene: NA; CDR3 length: 13; J gene: TRBJ2-7; V gene: TRBV6-6; clone size: once; CDR3 DNA: TGTGCCAGCAGTTACTCGAGTGGGCACGAGCAGTACTTC; CDR3 protein: CASSYSSGHEQYF
D gene: NA; CDR3 length: 12; J gene: TRBJ2-1; V gene: TRBV12-3/TRBV12-4; clone size: NA; CDR3 DNA: TGTGCCAGCAGTCAAGAACCCCTGGAGCAGTTCTTC; CDR3 protein: CASSQEPLEQFF
D gene: NA; CDR3 length: 15; J gene: TRBJ2-6; V gene: TRBV3-1/TRBV3-2; clone size: NA; CDR3 DNA: TGTGCCAGCAGCCAAGGGTACTCTGGGGCCAACGTCCTGACTTTC; CDR3 protein: CASSQGYSGANVLTF
D gene: NA; CDR3 length: 12; J gene: TRBJ1-1; V gene: TRBV5-4; clone size: once; CDR3 DNA: TGTGCCAGCAGCTTCGGGGCATCTGAAGCTTTCTTT; CDR3 protein: CASSFGASEAFF
D gene: NA; CDR3 length: 13; J gene: TRBJ1-2; V gene: TRBV6-5; clone size: NA; CDR3 DNA: TGTGCCAGCAGGGCCCAGGGGAACTATGGCTACACCTTC; CDR3 protein: CASRAQGNYGYTF
D gene: NA; CDR3 length: 14; J gene: TRBJ2-7; V gene: TRBV6-1; clone size: once; CDR3 DNA: TGTGCCAGCAGTGAAGAGGTGATGTCCTACGAGCAGTACTTC; CDR3 protein: CASSEEVMSYEQYF
D gene: NA; CDR3 length: 13; J gene: TRBJ1-6; V gene: TRBV9; clone size: NA; CDR3 DNA: TGTGCCAGCAATGGGGCAATTAATTCACCCCTCCACTTT; CDR3 protein: CASNGAINSPLHF
D gene: TRBD2; CDR3 length: 13; J gene: TRBJ2-5; V gene: TRBV7-9; clone size: NA; CDR3 DNA: TGTGCCAGCAGCGGCACCGGGAGGGAGACCCAGTACTTC; CDR3 protein: CASSGTGRETQYF
D gene: NA; CDR3 length: 13; J gene: TRBJ2-1; V gene: TRBV7-9; clone size: NA; CDR3 DNA: TGTGCCAGCAGCCACCCGTTAGACAATGAGCAGTTCTTC; CDR3 protein: CASSHPLDNEQFF
D gene: NA; CDR3 length: 14; J gene: TRBJ2-7; V gene: TRBV25-1; clone size: NA; CDR3 DNA: TGTGCCAGCACCGAGGATAGGGGGAACTACGAGCAGTACTTC; CDR3 protein: CASTEDRGNYEQYF
D gene: NA; CDR3 length: 14; J gene: TRBJ2-7; V gene: TRBV11-2; clone size: NA; CDR3 DNA: TGTGCCAGCAGCTCCCACCGGGGCAGCTACGAGCAGTACTTC; CDR3 protein: CASSSHRGSYEQYF
D gene: NA; CDR3 length: 11; J gene: TRBJ2-1; V gene: TRBV20-1; clone size: NA; CDR3 DNA: TGCAGTGCCCGACGGGTGACGGAGCAGTTCTTC; CDR3 protein: CSARRVTEQFF
D gene: NA; CDR3 length: 14; J gene: TRBJ2-5; V gene: TRBV4-3; clone size: NA; CDR3 DNA: TGCGCCAGCAGCCAAGCTATCGGACGCGAGACCCAGTACTTC; CDR3 protein: CASSQAIGRETQYF
D gene: TRBD1; CDR3 length: 14; J gene: TRBJ1-1; V gene: TRBV2; clone size: NA; CDR3 DNA: TGTGCCAGCAGACTTCCGGGACAGGGCCCTGAAGCTTTCTTT; CDR3 protein: CASRLPGQGPEAFF
D gene: NA; CDR3 length: 17; J gene: TRBJ1-4; V gene: TRBV19; clone size: NA; CDR3 DNA: TGTGCCACTGCGTCCGGAGACCCATCTGCAACTAATGAAAAACTGTTTTTT; CDR3 protein: CATASGDPSATNEKLFF
D gene: NA; CDR3 length: 17; J gene: TRBJ2-1; V gene: TRBV7-2; clone size: NA; CDR3 DNA: TGTGCCAGCAGCTTAAGGTCACGGGCCCGCCCCTACAATGAGCAGTTCTTC; CDR3 protein: CASSLRSRARPYNEQFF
D gene: NA; CDR3 length: 13; J gene: TRBJ2-2; V gene: TRBV12-3/TRBV12-4; clone size: NA; CDR3 DNA: TGTGCCAGCAGTCCGAGTGCCGCCGGGGAGCTGTTTTTT; CDR3 protein: CASSPSAAGELFF
D gene: NA; CDR3 length: 13; J gene: TRBJ1-2; V gene: TRBV6-2/TRBV6-3; clone size: NA; CDR3 DNA: TGTGCCAGCAGTAGATCCCCGGACTATGGCTACACCTTC; CDR3 protein: CASSRSPDYGYTF
D gene: TRBD1; CDR3 length: 14; J gene: TRBJ2-5; V gene: TRBV18; clone size: NA; CDR3 DNA: TGTGCCAGCTCACAGGGGGCCAGCCAAGAGACCCAGTACTTC; CDR3 protein: CASSQGASQETQYF
D gene: TRBD1; CDR3 length: 15; J gene: TRBJ1-1; V gene: TRBV27; clone size: once; CDR3 DNA: TGTGCCAGCACCTCCTGGGGACAGCTGAACACTGAAGCTTTCTTT; CDR3 protein: CASTSWGQLNTEAFF